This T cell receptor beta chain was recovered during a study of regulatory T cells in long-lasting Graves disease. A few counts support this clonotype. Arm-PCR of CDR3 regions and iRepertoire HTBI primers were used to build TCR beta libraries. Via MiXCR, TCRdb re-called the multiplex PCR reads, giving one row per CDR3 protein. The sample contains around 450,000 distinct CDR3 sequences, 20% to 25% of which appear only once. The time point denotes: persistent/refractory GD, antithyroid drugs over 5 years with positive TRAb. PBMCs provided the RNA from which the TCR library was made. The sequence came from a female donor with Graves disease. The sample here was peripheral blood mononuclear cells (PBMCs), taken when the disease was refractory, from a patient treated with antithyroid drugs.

The CDR3 region has the DNA TGTGCCAGCAGCTCGACTAGCGGGGGGGCGGCAGATACGCAGTATTTT. It encodes CASSSTSGGAADTQYF. This chain joins TRBV13 and TRBJ2-3; 14 bases line up with TRBD2. The germline CDR1 and CDR2 sequences are PRHDT and FYEKMQ (reference sequence). The ends lost 4 bases at V and 4 bases at J; junction bases unmatched: 4. This CDR3 is built from 16 residues.